A single sample is the source of the 12 T cell receptor beta chains below, sequenced in a study of T cells expressing NK-cell markers. Reprocessing the 5' RACE reads, TCRdb reports a single entry for every CDR3 protein and omits DNA. Recorded for this sample: 300,000 to 450,000 distinct CDR3 sequences. Material: blood T cells: a sorted CD56 or NKG2C T cell subset, CD4+ or CD8+ T cells, or bulk PBMC T cells (not recorded which). All receptors come from a man aged 18-70 years in good health.

The genes are TRBV5-1 and TRBJ1-4; TCRdb calls TRBD1, which cannot be checked without DNA. The CDR3 is made up of 15 amino acids. From germline, CDR1 is SGHRS and CDR2 YFSETQ. The CDR3 here is CASRITGSTNEKLFF.

V and J are TRBV20-1 and TRBJ2-3; the D call of TRBD2 rests on TCRdb alone, since no DNA is present to check it. Germline V CDR1 and CDR2: DFQATT, SNEGSKA (reference sequence). The CDR3 runs to 11 residues. The CDR3 sequence: CSASPIAEQYF.

The CDR3 sequence: CASSYGKLAGGTDTDTQYF. The chain is built from TRBV6-5 and TRBJ2-3; TCRdb picks TRBD2, but there is no DNA to check that call. The CDR3 is 19 amino acids. Looked up from germline, CDR1 is MNHEY and CDR2 is SVGAGI.

The V gene is TRBV19, the J gene TRBJ2-7; as DNA is missing, the TRBD1 call by TCRdb cannot be tested. This CDR3 spans 15 amino acids. The germline gives CDR1 LNHDA, CDR2 SQIVND (reference sequence). CDR3 sequence: CASRRGQGSSYEQYF.

This chain joins TRBV12-3 or TRBV12-4 and TRBJ2-1; the D gene TCRdb calls, TRBD1, cannot be checked with no DNA. This CDR3 is 15 amino acids long. The CDR3 sequence is CASSLRTNQDNEQFF.

The rearrangement uses TRBV11-3 and TRBJ2-1; TCRdb proposes TRBD1, but this gene call is untestable without DNA. This CDR3 region has 15 residues. Looked up from germline, CDR1 is SGHNT and CDR2 is YENEEA. CDR3 sequence reads: CASSPWGGNNNEQFF. Full variable domain (rest looked up from reference TRBV11-3 and TRBJ2-1): EAGVVQSPRYKIIEKKQPVAFWCNPISGHNTLYWYLQNLGQGPELLIRYENEEAVDDSQLPKDRFSAERLKGVDSTLKIQPAELGDSAVYLCASSPWGGNNNEQFFGPGTRLTVL.

The chain employs TRBV18 and TRBJ1-1. Germline-derived CDR1 and CDR2 are KGHSH and LQKENI. The CDR3 loop spans 15 amino acids. Here the CDR3 reads CASSGVGSLNTEAFF.

CDR3 loop: CASSSDSREQYF. This rearrangement joins TRBV7-2 to TRBJ2-7. The CDR3 is made up of 12 amino acids. Looked up from germline, CDR1 is SGHTA and CDR2 is FQGNSA.

The chain joins TRBV6-5 to TRBJ2-6. Per germline, CDR1 MNHEY and CDR2 SVGAGI. The CDR3 spans 15 residues. This CDR3 is CASSSQLVGANVLTF.

The chain joins TRBV7-9 to TRBJ2-1; TCRdb reports TRBD2, a call that lacks DNA to check it against. CDR1 and CDR2 (germline): SEHNR, FQNEAQ (reference sequence). The CDR3 length is 15 residues. CDR3 amino acids: CASSGGLVVYNEQFF.

This chain connects TRBV12-3 or TRBV12-4 to TRBJ1-2; as DNA is missing, the TRBD1 call by TCRdb cannot be tested. The CDR3 length is 15 residues. The CDR3 region is CASSDSGTGGNGYTF.

The chain has TRBV19 and TRBJ2-7; TCRdb indicates TRBD1, and absent DNA this call remains unverified. CDR3 length: 14 amino acids. The germline gives CDR1 LNHDA, CDR2 SQIVND (reference sequence). The CDR3 protein is CASSQGHATYEQYF.